A selection of T cell receptor beta chains follows, all from one sample in a study of T cells of healthy individuals. From the 5' RACE reads, TCRdb called clonotypes with MiXCR, one entry per CDR3 protein. The sample holds about 41,000 distinct CDR3 sequences, 4.5% seen once. Every receptor here comes from a human donor in good health. CDR3s include the opening cysteine and the closing phenylalanine or tryptophan. Each record gives: V gene, clone size, CDR3 length, J gene, D gene, CDR3 protein, CDR3 DNA. The D gene is left open where the match is weak. The size field is filled for only some rows; it gives once, few, many or a size class.

v_call: TRBV9
clone_size: many
cdr3_length: 16
j_call: TRBJ2-1
d_call: TRBD2
cdr3_aa: CASSVVPAGGPGEQFF
cdr3_nt: TGTGCCAGCAGCGTAGTGCCAGCGGGAGGGCCTGGTGAGCAGTTCTTC

v_call: TRBV5-2
clone_size: many
cdr3_length: 18
j_call: TRBJ2-7
d_call: NA
cdr3_aa: CASSSLRASGIGTYEQYF
cdr3_nt: TGTGCCAGCAGCTCCCTAAGGGCTAGCGGGATAGGTACCTACGAGCAGTACTTC

v_call: TRBV5-4
clone_size: many
cdr3_length: 15
j_call: TRBJ1-3
d_call: TRBD1
cdr3_aa: CASSGGQRSGNTIYF
cdr3_nt: TGTGCCAGCAGCGGGGGACAGAGATCTGGAAACACCATATATTTT

v_call: TRBV2
clone_size: many
cdr3_length: 13
j_call: TRBJ1-5
d_call: NA
cdr3_aa: CASRNRGAQPQHF
cdr3_nt: TGTGCCAGCAGAAACCGGGGGGCTCAGCCCCAGCATTTT

v_call: TRBV29-1
clone_size: many
cdr3_length: 18
j_call: TRBJ2-3
d_call: TRBD2
cdr3_aa: CSVEWRAGGFTSTDTQYF
cdr3_nt: TGCAGCGTTGAATGGCGAGCGGGGGGGTTCACTAGCACAGATACGCAGTATTTT

v_call: TRBV6-2/TRBV6-3
clone_size: many
cdr3_length: 15
j_call: TRBJ2-1
d_call: TRBD1
cdr3_aa: CASSLGQGAAGEQFF
cdr3_nt: TGTGCCAGCAGTTTGGGACAGGGAGCCGCAGGTGAGCAGTTCTTC

v_call: TRBV4-1
clone_size: many
cdr3_length: 15
j_call: TRBJ2-1
d_call: TRBD1
cdr3_aa: CASSRRTGGDNEQFF
cdr3_nt: TGCGCCAGCAGCCGTCGGACAGGGGGGGACAATGAGCAGTTCTTC

v_call: TRBV12-3/TRBV12-4
clone_size: many
cdr3_length: 15
j_call: TRBJ2-1
d_call: TRBD2
cdr3_aa: CASSFLTSGYNEQFF
cdr3_nt: TGTGCCAGCAGTTTTCTGACTAGCGGTTACAATGAGCAGTTCTTC

v_call: TRBV11-2
clone_size: many
cdr3_length: 16
j_call: TRBJ1-2
d_call: NA
cdr3_aa: CASSPHLQPGRTSYTF
cdr3_nt: TGTGCCAGCAGCCCCCACCTCCAACCCGGGAGGACTAGCTACACCTTC

v_call: TRBV4-1
clone_size: many
cdr3_length: 17
j_call: TRBJ2-1
d_call: TRBD2
cdr3_aa: CASSRIGYGRVYNEQFF
cdr3_nt: TGCGCCAGCAGCCGGATAGGCTACGGGAGGGTGTACAATGAGCAGTTCTTC

v_call: TRBV7-2
clone_size: few
cdr3_length: 15
j_call: TRBJ1-4
d_call: TRBD1
cdr3_aa: CASSIGTGRTEKLFF
cdr3_nt: TGTGCCAGCAGCATAGGGACAGGGCGCACTGAAAAACTGTTTTTT

v_call: TRBV6-2/TRBV6-3
clone_size: many
cdr3_length: 17
j_call: TRBJ2-1
d_call: TRBD2
cdr3_aa: CASSYPLGGSSYNEQFF
cdr3_nt: TGTGCCAGCAGTTACCCCCTCGGGGGGAGCTCCTACAATGAGCAGTTCTTC

v_call: TRBV18
clone_size: NA
cdr3_length: 17
j_call: TRBJ2-3
d_call: TRBD1
cdr3_aa: CASSRQAASRGTDTQYF
cdr3_nt: TGTGCCAGCTCACGGCAGGCCGCAAGCAGGGGGACAGATACGCAGTATTTT

v_call: TRBV11-2
clone_size: few
cdr3_length: 14
j_call: TRBJ1-5
d_call: NA
cdr3_aa: CASSLDRGDQPQHF
cdr3_nt: TGTGCCAGCAGCTTAGATAGGGGGGATCAGCCCCAGCATTTT

v_call: TRBV6-1
clone_size: NA
cdr3_length: 18
j_call: TRBJ2-1
d_call: TRBD2
cdr3_aa: CASSSFSLTSGGGNEQFF
cdr3_nt: TGTGCCAGCAGTTCATTCTCTCTGACTAGCGGGGGGGGAAATGAGCAGTTCTTC

v_call: TRBV12-3/TRBV12-4
clone_size: many
cdr3_length: 14
j_call: TRBJ2-7
d_call: NA
cdr3_aa: CASSPSVGTYEQYF
cdr3_nt: TGTGCCAGCAGTCCCTCGGTTGGAACCTACGAGCAGTACTTC

v_call: TRBV4-2
clone_size: few
cdr3_length: 15
j_call: TRBJ1-2
d_call: TRBD1
cdr3_aa: CASSQDQGDGYGYTF
cdr3_nt: TGTGCCAGCAGCCAAGATCAGGGGGACGGCTATGGCTACACCTTC

v_call: TRBV20-1
clone_size: few
cdr3_length: 16
j_call: TRBJ2-5
d_call: TRBD2
cdr3_aa: CSARDPVGGLKETQYF
cdr3_nt: TGCAGTGCTAGAGATCCGGTGGGGGGGTTGAAAGAGACCCAGTACTTC

v_call: TRBV5-1
clone_size: many
cdr3_length: 14
j_call: TRBJ2-1
d_call: NA
cdr3_aa: CASSLDRAIDEQFF
cdr3_nt: TGCGCCAGCAGCTTGGACAGGGCAATCGATGAGCAGTTCTTC

v_call: TRBV12-3/TRBV12-4
clone_size: many
cdr3_length: 18
j_call: TRBJ1-5
d_call: TRBD1
cdr3_aa: CASSFQGALGLKAQPQHF
cdr3_nt: TGTGCCAGCAGCTTTCAGGGGGCCCTTGGACTAAAGGCTCAGCCCCAGCATTTT

v_call: TRBV24-1
clone_size: NA
cdr3_length: 17
j_call: TRBJ2-3
d_call: TRBD2
cdr3_aa: CATSPRTSGRGTDTQYF
cdr3_nt: TGTGCCACCAGTCCCCGGACTAGCGGGAGAGGTACAGATACGCAGTATTTT

v_call: TRBV9
clone_size: many
cdr3_length: 14
j_call: TRBJ2-7
d_call: NA
cdr3_aa: CASSRGGPTYEQYF
cdr3_nt: TGTGCCAGCAGCCGGGGTGGACCCACCTACGAGCAGTACTTC

v_call: TRBV6-1
clone_size: many
cdr3_length: 16
j_call: TRBJ2-3
d_call: NA
cdr3_aa: CASSEITRLAVDTQYF
cdr3_nt: TGTGCCAGCAGTGAAATAACTAGACTGGCAGTAGATACGCAGTATTTT

v_call: TRBV20-1
clone_size: medium-sized
cdr3_length: 15
j_call: TRBJ2-7
d_call: NA
cdr3_aa: CSARGPGGPAYEQYF
cdr3_nt: TGCAGTGCTAGGGGCCCGGGTGGGCCAGCCTACGAGCAGTACTTC

v_call: TRBV20-1
clone_size: NA
cdr3_length: 14
j_call: TRBJ2-1
d_call: NA
cdr3_aa: CSDAGHGTDDEQFF
cdr3_nt: TGCAGTGACGCGGGACACGGTACCGACGATGAGCAGTTCTTC

v_call: TRBV29-1
clone_size: many
cdr3_length: 12
j_call: TRBJ1-2
d_call: NA
cdr3_aa: CSGLTENYGYTF
cdr3_nt: TGCAGCGGCCTGACAGAAAACTATGGCTACACCTTC

v_call: TRBV12-3/TRBV12-4
clone_size: few
cdr3_length: 14
j_call: TRBJ1-2
d_call: NA
cdr3_aa: CASSLFGAYYGYTF
cdr3_nt: TGTGCCAGCAGTTTATTTGGGGCTTACTATGGCTACACCTTC

v_call: TRBV11-3
clone_size: few
cdr3_length: 13
j_call: TRBJ1-1
d_call: NA
cdr3_aa: CASSLGGLTEAFF
cdr3_nt: TGTGCCAGCAGCTTAGGAGGGCTCACTGAAGCTTTCTTT